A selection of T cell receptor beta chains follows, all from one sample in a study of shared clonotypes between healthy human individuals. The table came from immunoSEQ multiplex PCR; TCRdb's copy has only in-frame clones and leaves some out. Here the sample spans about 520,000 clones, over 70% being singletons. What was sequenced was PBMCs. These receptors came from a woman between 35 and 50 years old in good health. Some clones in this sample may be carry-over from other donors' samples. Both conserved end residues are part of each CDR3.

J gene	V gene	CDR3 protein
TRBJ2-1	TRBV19	CASSIFSSYEQFF
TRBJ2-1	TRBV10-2	CASTRPLAAYNEQFF
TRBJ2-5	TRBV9	CASSVGVGESGQETQYF
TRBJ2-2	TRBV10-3	CAISEFAAREGTGELFF
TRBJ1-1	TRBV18	CASSPRAGGGGNTEAFF
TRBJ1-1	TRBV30	CAWSEVGYRTEAFF
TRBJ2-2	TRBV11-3	CASSFGQGGTGELFF
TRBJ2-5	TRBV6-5	CASRLQGRETQYF
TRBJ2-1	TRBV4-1	CASSLGTSGHNEQFF
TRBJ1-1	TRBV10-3	CAISESDRGNTEAFF
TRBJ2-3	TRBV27	CASSWGQVPDTQYF
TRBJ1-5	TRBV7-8	CASSLGPSNQPQHF
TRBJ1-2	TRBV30	CAWSVQGGFGYGYTF
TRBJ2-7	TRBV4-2	CASSLGLAGIYEQYF
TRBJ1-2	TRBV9	CASSVVGGDGYTF
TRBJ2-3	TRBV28	CASRPGTSEKHTQYF
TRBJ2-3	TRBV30	CAWSRSFYTDTQYF
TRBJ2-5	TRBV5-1	CASSLRGETQYF
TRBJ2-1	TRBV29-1	CSVLGTGVGSWNNEQFF
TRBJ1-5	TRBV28	CASRKPQGAGGPQHF
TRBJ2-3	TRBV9	CASSPLERVTQYF
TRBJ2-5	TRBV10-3	CAISEGQAETQYF
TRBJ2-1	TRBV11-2	CASSLDTTRGVINEQFF
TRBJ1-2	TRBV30	CAWGQGTYGYTF
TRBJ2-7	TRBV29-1	CSVNRGPEQYF
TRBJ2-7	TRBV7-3	CASSRDRAYEQYF
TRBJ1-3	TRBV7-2	CASTPQSSGNTIYF
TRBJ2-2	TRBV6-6	CASTATGRENTGELFF
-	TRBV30	CAWSIRVLEQYF
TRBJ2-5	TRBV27	CASSFWLAGEETQYF
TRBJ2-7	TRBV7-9	CASSPRTSGNEQYF
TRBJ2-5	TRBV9	CASSVGLGEETQYF
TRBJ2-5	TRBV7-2	CASSLGGTGQETQYF
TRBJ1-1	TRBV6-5	CASSYRTGVNTEAFF
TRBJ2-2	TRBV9	CASSLRPGTGELFF
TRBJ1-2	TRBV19	CASTFRTVNSYGYTF
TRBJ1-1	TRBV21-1	CASIGTGGMNTEAFF
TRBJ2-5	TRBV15	CATSRDLAVQETQYF
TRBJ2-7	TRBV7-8	CASSFPGTGGIAYEQYF
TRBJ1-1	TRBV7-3	CASSSTSGLEAFF
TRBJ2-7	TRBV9	CASSPRQGTFYEQYF
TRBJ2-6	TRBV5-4	CASSLAGTSNSGANVLTF
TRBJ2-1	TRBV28	CASNQPGQGLSDEQFF
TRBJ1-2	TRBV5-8	CASSTTGEGYGYTF
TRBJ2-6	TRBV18	CASSPPSRAGANVLTF
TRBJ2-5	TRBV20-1	CSPRGGETQYF
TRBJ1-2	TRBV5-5	CASRPGANYGYTF
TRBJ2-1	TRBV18	CASSPPVNEQFF
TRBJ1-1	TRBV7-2	CASSSFTGGGTEAFF
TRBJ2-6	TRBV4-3	CASSQEASGANVLTF
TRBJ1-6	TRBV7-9	CASSGGLTGGSYNSPLHF
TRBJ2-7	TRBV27	CASSLFGTTPYEQYF
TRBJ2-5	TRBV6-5	CASKAGETQYF
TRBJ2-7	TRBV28	CASSLEQYEQYF
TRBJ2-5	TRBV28	CASSLLSLETQYF